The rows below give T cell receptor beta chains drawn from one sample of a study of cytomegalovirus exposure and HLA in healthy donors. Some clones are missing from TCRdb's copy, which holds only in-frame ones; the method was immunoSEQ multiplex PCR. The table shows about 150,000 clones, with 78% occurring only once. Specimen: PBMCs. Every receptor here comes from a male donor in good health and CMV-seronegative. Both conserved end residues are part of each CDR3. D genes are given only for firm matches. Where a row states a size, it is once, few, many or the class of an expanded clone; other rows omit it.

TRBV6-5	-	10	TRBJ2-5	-	TGTGCCAGCCCTGAAGAGACCCAGTACTTC	CASPEETQYF
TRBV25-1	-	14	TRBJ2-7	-	TGTGCCAGCAGTGATACAGGGAGCTCCTACGAGCAGTACTTC	CASSDTGSSYEQYF
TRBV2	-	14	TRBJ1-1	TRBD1	TGTGCCAGCCTAAGGGGCCAGACAGGGGGCTTTGCTTTCTTT	CASLRGQTGGFAFF
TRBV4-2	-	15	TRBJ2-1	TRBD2	TGTGCCAGCAGCCTTAGCGGGAGCTCCTACAATGAGCAGTTCTTC	CASSLSGSSYNEQFF
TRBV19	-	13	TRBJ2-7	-	TGTGCCAGTAGTTGGGACTTCTCCTACGAGCAGTACTTC	CASSWDFSYEQYF
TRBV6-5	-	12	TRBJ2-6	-	TGTGCCGCCAGCTCTGGGGCCAACGTCCTGACTTTC	CAASSGANVLTF
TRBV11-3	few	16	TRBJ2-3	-	TGTGCCAGCAGCTTGGCCGGCGGTGGCCCCACAGATACGCAGTATTTT	CASSLAGGGPTDTQYF
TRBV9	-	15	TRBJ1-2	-	TGTGCCAGCAGCTTGAGGAGTGGAGGGGAGACTGGCTACACCTTC	CASSLRSGGETGYTF
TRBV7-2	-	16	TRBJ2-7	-	TGTGCCAGCAGCTTAGTCGGGAGACAGCCCTCCTACGAGCAGTACTTC	CASSLVGRQPSYEQYF
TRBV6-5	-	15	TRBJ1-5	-	TGTGCCAGCAGCCCGGACAGAAGTAGCAATCAGCCCCAGCATTTT	CASSPDRSSNQPQHF
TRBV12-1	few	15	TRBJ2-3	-	TGTGCCAGCTGGGGGGAGAAGAAGGTGGCTGATACGCAGTATTTT	CASWGEKKVADTQYF
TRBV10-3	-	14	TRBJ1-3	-	TGTGCCATCACATTGGGGAGCTCTGGAAACACCATATATTTT	CAITLGSSGNTIYF
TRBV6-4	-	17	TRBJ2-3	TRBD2	TGTGCCAGCAGTGACTCGACTAGCGGGGGGGGCACAGATACGCAGTATTTT	CASSDSTSGGGTDTQYF
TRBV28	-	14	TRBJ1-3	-	TGTGCCAGCAAAGGAGGAGGCTCTGGAAACACCATATATTTT	CASKGGGSGNTIYF
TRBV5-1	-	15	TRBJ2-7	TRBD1	TGCGCCAGCAGCCCCGGCGCGACAGGGCGGTACGAGCAGTACTTC	CASSPGATGRYEQYF
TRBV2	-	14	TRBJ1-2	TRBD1	TGTGCCAGCAGTGCCGGACAGGGAGGCTATGGCTACACCTTC	CASSAGQGGYGYTF
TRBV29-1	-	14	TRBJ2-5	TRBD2	TGCAGCGTTGAAAGGCGGGAGTCTCAAGAGACCCAGTACTTC	CSVERRESQETQYF
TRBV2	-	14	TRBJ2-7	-	TGTGCCAGCAGCCAATCAACAGGGTCCTACGAGCAGTACTTC	CASSQSTGSYEQYF
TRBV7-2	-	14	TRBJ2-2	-	TGTGCCAGCAGCTCCCCCGGGGGGCCCGGGGAGCTGTTTTTT	CASSSPGGPGELFF
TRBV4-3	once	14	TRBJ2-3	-	TGCGCCAGCAGCCAAGACGTCCGGACAGATACGCAGTATTTT	CASSQDVRTDTQYF
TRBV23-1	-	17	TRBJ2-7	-	TGCGCCAGCAGTCAATCTACAGATGGACACATCTCCTACGAGCAGTACTTC	CASSQSTDGHISYEQYF